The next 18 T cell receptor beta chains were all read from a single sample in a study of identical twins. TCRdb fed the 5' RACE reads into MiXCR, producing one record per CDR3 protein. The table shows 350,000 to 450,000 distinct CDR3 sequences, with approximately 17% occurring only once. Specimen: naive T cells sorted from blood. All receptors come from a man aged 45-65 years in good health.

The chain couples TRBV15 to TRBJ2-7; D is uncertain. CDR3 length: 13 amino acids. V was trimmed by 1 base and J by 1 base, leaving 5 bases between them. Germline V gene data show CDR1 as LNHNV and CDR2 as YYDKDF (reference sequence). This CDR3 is CATSRGESYEQYF. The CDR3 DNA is TGTGCCACCAGCAGAGGAGAATCCTACGAGCAGTACTTC.

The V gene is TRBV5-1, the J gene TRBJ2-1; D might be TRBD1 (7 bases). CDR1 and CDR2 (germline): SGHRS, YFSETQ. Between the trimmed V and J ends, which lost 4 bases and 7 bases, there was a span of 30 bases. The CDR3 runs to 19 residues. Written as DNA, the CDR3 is TGCGCCAGCAGCATCGCCCCTTTGACAGGGAGGACCCGCCTAAATGAGCAGTTCTTC. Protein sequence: CASSIAPLTGRTRLNEQFF.

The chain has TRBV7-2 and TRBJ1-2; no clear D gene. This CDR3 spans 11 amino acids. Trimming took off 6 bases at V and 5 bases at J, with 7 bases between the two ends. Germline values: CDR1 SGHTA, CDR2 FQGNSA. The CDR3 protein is CASSSFYGYTF. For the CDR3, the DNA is TGTGCCAGCAGTTCATTTTATGGCTACACCTTC.

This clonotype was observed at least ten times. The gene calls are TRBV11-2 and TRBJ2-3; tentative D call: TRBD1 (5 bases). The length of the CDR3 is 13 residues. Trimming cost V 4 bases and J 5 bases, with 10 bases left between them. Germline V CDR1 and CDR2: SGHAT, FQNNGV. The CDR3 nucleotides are TGTGCCAGCAGCTCGTCCCAGGGAGATACGCAGTATTTT. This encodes CASSSSQGDTQYF.

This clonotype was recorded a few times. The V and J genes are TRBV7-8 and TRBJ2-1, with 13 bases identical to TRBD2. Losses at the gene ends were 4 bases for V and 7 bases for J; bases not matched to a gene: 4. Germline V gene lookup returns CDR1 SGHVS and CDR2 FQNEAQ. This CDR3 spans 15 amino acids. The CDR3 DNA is TGTGCCAGCAGCTGGACTAGCGGGGGCTCGAATGAGCAGTTCTTC. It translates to CASSWTSGGSNEQFF.

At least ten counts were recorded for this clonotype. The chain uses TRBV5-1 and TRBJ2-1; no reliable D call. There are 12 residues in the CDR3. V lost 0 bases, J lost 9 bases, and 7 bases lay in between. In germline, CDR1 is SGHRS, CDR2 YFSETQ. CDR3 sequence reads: CASSLAHSEQFF. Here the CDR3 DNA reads TGCGCCAGCAGCTTGGCCCACAGTGAGCAGTTCTTC.

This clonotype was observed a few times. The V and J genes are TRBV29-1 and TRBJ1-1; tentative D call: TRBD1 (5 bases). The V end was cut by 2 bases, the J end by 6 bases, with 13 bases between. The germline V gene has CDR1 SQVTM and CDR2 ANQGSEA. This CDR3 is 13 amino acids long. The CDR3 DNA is TGCAGCGTTGAATATGTCGGGGGGGCTGAAGCTTTCTTT. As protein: CSVEYVGGAEAFF.

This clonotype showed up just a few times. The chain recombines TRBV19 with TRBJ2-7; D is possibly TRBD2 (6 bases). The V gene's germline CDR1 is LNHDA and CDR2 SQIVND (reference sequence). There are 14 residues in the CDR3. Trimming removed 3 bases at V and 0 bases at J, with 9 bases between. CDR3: CASSMGRGSYEQYF. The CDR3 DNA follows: TGTGCCAGTAGTATGGGGCGGGGCTCCTACGAGCAGTACTTC.

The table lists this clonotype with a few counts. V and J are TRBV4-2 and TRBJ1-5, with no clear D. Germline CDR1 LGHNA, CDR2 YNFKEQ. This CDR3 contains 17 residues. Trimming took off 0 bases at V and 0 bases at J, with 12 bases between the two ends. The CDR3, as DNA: TGTGCCAGCAGCCAAGATACCCAGGAGTATAGCAATCAGCCCCAGCATTTT. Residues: CASSQDTQEYSNQPQHF.

Here the CDR3 DNA reads TGCGCCAGCAGCCCGAGCGGGAGAGCCGGAACAGATACGCAGTATTTT. This codes for CASSPSGRAGTDTQYF. V and J are TRBV5-1 and TRBJ2-3, with TRBD2 matching over 8 bases. The V gene end was trimmed by 4 bases and the J gene end by 3 bases; junction bases not matched to a gene: 10. This CDR3 has 16 residues. Germline V gene sequence: CDR1 SGHRS, CDR2 YFSETQ.

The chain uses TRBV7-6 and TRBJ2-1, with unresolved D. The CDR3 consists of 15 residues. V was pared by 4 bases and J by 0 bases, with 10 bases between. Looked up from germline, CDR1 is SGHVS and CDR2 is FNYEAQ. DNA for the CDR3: TGTGCCAGCAGCTCGGACGAAAGCTCCTACAATGAGCAGTTCTTC. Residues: CASSSDESSYNEQFF.

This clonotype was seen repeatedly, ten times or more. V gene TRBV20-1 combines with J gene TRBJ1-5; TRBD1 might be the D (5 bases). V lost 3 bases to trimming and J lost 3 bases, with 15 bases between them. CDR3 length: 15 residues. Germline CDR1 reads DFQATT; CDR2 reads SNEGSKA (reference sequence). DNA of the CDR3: TGCAGTGCTAGGGGGACGGGACGCCTCAATCAGCCCCAGCATTTT. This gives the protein CSARGTGRLNQPQHF.

The CDR3 coding sequence is TGTGCCAGCAGTTTCCTGTCTTCGGCTAGCGGGAGAGCCGGGGAGCTGTTTTTT. This sequence encodes CASSFLSSASGRAGELFF. V and J are TRBV28 and TRBJ2-2, with 10 bases fitting TRBD2. The CDR3 is 18 amino acids. The germline gives CDR1 MDHEN, CDR2 SYDVKM. V shed 3 bases, J shed 6 bases, and the junction held 13 bases outside the gene matches. The full variable domain, in which reference TRBV28 and TRBJ2-2 provide the parts outside the CDR3, is DVKVTQSSRYLVKRTGEKVFLECVQDMDHENMFWYRQDPGLGLRLIYFSYDVKMKEKGDIPEGYSVSREKKERFSLILESASTNQTSMYLCASSFLSSASGRAGELFFGEGSRLTVL.

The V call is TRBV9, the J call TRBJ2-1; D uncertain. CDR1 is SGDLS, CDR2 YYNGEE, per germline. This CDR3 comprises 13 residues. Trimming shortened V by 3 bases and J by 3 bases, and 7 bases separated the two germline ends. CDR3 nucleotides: TGTGCCAGCAGCGGACGGAACTACAATGAGCAGTTCTTC. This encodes CASSGRNYNEQFF.

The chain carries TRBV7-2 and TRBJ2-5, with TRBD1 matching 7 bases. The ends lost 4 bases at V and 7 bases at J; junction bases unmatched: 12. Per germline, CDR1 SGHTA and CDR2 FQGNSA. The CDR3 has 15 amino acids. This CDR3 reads CASSYPGTYRGTQYF. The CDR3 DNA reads TGTGCCAGCAGCTACCCCGGGACATACAGGGGGACCCAGTACTTC.

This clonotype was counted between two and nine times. The CDR3 region has the DNA TGTGCCAGCAGTTTTCCCGGGGGCGGAGAAAACATTCAGTACTTC. Amino acid sequence: CASSFPGGGENIQYF. The chain has TRBV28 and TRBJ2-4; TRBD1 or TRBD2 may be the D gene (6 bases each). Looked up from germline, CDR1 is MDHEN and CDR2 is SYDVKM. V was cut by 3 bases and J by 5 bases, with 14 bases left in between. This CDR3 has 15 amino acids.

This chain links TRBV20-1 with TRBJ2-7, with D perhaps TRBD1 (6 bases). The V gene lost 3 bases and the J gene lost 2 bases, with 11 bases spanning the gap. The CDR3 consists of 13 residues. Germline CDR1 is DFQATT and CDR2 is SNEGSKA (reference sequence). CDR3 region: CSARDSRAYEQYF. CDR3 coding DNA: TGCAGTGCTAGGGACAGCAGGGCCTACGAGCAGTACTTC.

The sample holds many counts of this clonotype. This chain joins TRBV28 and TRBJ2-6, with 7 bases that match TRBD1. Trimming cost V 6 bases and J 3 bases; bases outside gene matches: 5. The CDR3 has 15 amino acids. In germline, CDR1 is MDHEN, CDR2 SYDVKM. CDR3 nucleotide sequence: TGTGCCAGCAGACTAGGGACAGTTGGGGCCAACGTCCTGACTTTC. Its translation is CASRLGTVGANVLTF.